Detailed here is one T cell receptor beta chain. This clonotype was recorded at least ten times. No cognate antigen has been identified for it. It has no much larger one-base neighbor in the sample; base qualities were not kept. V and J are trimmed by 0 bases and 6 bases, and the gene matches miss 13 bases of the junction. The germline V gene specifies SGDLS as CDR1 and YYNGEE as CDR2. The CDR3 sequence holds 17 residues, the cysteine and phenylalanine included. Only the CDR3 region is kept as DNA, spanning 51 bases read in frame from base 1. This record belongs to a study of breast tumors, draining lymph nodes, adjacent tissues (TCRdb year 2016). About the investigation overall: The study compared TCR beta repertoires across tumor, adjacent nontumor tissue and axillary lymph nodes from breast cancer patients. In human breast cancer, the study set out to evaluate how tumor, surrounding tissue and draining lymph node repertoires relate to one another and whether T cells may move between these sites.

General study outcomes and caveats: In luminal-like breast cancer, tumor and nontumor tissue repertoires resembled each other significantly more than in basal-like breast cancer. The conclusion that tumor T cells originate in lymph nodes was presented as consistent with a hypothesis rather than as directly demonstrated. T-cell repertoire diversity in tumors was found to be lower than in lymph nodes but higher than in nontumor tissue, and preferential V and J gene usage was observed. The data were considered consistent with most tumor T cells being derived from the lymph node and subsequently expanding within tumor tissue.

The run used an Illumina HiSeq 2000. TCR beta chain libraries were generated through multiplex PCR amplification. High-throughput sequencing was used to analyze the amplified TCR beta chain products. The public reads were run again by TCRdb, first through fastp at Q25 and then through MiXCR, and only productive beta chains were kept. Each CDR3 protein gets just one entry, which takes the most common genes and DNA from the rows behind it. This sample gives about 89,000 distinct CDR3 sequences in total; approximately 29% of them show up just once. The ten largest clones take up over 6.5% of the sample. Lymph node samples were obtained from the axillary draining lymph nodes of breast cancer patients.

The source is a female donor with breast cancer. Some clones in this sample may be carry-over from other donors' samples. In this chain, TRBV9 is recombined with TRBJ2-7, with 9 junctional bases fitting TRBD2. Input material: axillary lymph node tissue. The CDR3 protein is CASSVGREREAPREQYF. The sequenced DNA is TGTGCCAGCAGCGTAGGTCGGGAGCGGGAGGCTCCTCGCGAGCAGTACTTC.